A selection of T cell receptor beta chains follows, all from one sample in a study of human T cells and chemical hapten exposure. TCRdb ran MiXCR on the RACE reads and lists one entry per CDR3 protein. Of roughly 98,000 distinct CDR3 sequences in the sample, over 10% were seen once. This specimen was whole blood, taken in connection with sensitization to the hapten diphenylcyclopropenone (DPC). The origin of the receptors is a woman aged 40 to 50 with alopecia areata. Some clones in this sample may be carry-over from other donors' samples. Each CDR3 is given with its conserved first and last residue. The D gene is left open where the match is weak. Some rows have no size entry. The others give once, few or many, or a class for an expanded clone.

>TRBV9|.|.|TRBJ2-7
TGTGCCAGCAGCGTAGAGTCAGGGACCTACGAGCAGTACTTC
CASSVESGTYEQYF
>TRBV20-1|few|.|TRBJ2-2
TGCAGTGCGGGCTATCAGGGGACCGGGGAGCTGTTTTTT
CSAGYQGTGELFF
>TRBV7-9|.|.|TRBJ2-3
TGTGCCAGCAGCTCCCCGCACGCAGATACGCAGTATTTT
CASSSPHADTQYF
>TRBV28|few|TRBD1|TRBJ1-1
TGTGCCAGCAGTCGGGACAGGAGATGGGGGAAGACTGAAGCTTTCTTT
CASSRDRRWGKTEAFF
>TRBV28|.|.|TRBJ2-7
TGTGCCAGCAGTTTAGAATATTACGAGCAGTACTTC
CASSLEYYEQYF
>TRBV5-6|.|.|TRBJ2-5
TGTGCCAGCAGCTTGGAATGGGAGACCCAGTACTTC
CASSLEWETQYF
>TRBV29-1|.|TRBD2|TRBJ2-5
TGCAGCGTTCGGACTAGCGGGGAGACCCAGTACTTC
CSVRTSGETQYF
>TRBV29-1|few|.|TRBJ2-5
TGCAGCGTTGTCGGATCCCGCCTGGAGACCCAGTACTTC
CSVVGSRLETQYF
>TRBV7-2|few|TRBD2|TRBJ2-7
TGTGCCAGTGCGGTAGAGCGGGAGAGGGAGCAGTACTTC
CASAVEREREQYF
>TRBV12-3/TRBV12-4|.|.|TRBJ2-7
TGTGCCAGCAGTTCCCCCAACAGTCTCCGCGAGCAGTACTTC
CASSSPNSLREQYF
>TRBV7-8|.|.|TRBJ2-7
TGTGCCAGCAGCTTAGAAAGGAGCTCCTACGAGCAGTACTTC
CASSLERSSYEQYF
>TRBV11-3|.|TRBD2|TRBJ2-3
TGTGCCAGCAGCTCCGGGACTAGCGTGAGAGAAGCAGATACGCAGTATTTT
CASSSGTSVREADTQYF
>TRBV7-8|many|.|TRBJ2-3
TGTGCCAGCAGCTTACTGATAGTGGGTACGCAGTATTTT
CASSLLIVGTQYF
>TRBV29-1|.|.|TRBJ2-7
TGCAGCGTTGAAGGGGGAGGACTACAGCAGTACTTC
CSVEGGGLQQYF
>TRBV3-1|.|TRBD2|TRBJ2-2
TGTGCCAGCAGAACCTCCGGGACTAGCAACACCGAGGAGCTGTTTTTT
CASRTSGTSNTEELFF
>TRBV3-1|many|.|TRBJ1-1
TGTGCCAGCAGCCAAACAGAGAACACTGAAGCTTTCTTT
CASSQTENTEAFF
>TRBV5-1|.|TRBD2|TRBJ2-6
TGCGCCAGCAGGCAGACTAGCGGGAGTTCTGGGGCCAACGTCCTGACTTTC
CASRQTSGSSGANVLTF
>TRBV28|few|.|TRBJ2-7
TGTGCCAGCAGCCGGGACCGTCAGTACTTC
CASSRDRQYF
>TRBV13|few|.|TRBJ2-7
TGTGCCAGCAGCGCAATGGCGGGCGGCCCCAGATGGGAGCAGTACTTC
CASSAMAGGPRWEQYF
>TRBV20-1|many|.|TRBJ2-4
TGCAGTGCTAAGGGGGGGCAGTTGGTCCTAGCCAAAAACATTCAGTACTTC
CSAKGGQLVLAKNIQYF
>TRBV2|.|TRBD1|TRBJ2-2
TGTGCCAGCAGGGAACAGGGGCTGGACACCGGGGAGCTGTTTTTT
CASREQGLDTGELFF
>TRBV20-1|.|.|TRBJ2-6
TGCAGTGCTAGTGAGGGATCCCTTGGGGCCAACGTCCTGACTTTC
CSASEGSLGANVLTF
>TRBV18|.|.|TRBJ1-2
TGTGCCAGCTCACCACCTACCGTAAGCTACACCTTC
CASSPPTVSYTF
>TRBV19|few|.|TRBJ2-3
TGTGCCAGTATGGCGGGGGCAAATACGCAGTATTTT
CASMAGANTQYF
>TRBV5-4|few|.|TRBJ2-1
TGTGCCAGCAGCCCCCTGACCGGGACCAGGGCGGGTGGGGGAGAGCAGTTCTTC
CASSPLTGTRAGGGEQFF
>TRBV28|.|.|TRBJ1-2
TGTGCCAGCAGTTTAAAGGGGCAGGGCTACACCTTC
CASSLKGQGYTF
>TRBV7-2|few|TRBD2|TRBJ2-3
TGTGCCAGCAGCTTGCTAGCGGCAGATACGCAGTATTTT
CASSLLAADTQYF
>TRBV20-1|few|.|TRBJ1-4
TGCAGTGCTCAGGCCGCTAAGGGGATTGAAAAACTGTTTTTT
CSAQAAKGIEKLFF
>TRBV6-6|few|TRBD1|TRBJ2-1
TGTGCCAGCAGTACTGCAGGGGGCAATGAGCAGTTCTTC
CASSTAGGNEQFF
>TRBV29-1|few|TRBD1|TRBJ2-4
TGCAGCGTTGTGGGACAGACCGGGGACAACATTCAGTACTTC
CSVVGQTGDNIQYF
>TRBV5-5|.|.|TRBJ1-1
TGTGCCAGCAGCCGACAGATGAACACTGAAGCTTTCTTT
CASSRQMNTEAFF
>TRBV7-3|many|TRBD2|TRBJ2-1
TGTGCCAGCAGCAGAAGCGGGAGCACCTACAATGAGCAGTTCTTC
CASSRSGSTYNEQFF
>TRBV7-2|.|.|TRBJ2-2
TGTGCCAGCGGGGGGACGGTGAACACCGGGGAGCTGTTTTTT
CASGGTVNTGELFF
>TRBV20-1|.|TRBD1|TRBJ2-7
TGCAGTGCACATAGACAGGGGGGGTACGAGCAGTACTTC
CSAHRQGGYEQYF
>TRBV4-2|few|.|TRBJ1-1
TGTGCCAGCAGCCAAGTTGTGGCCCCAGGGAGCACTGAAGCTTTCTTT
CASSQVVAPGSTEAFF
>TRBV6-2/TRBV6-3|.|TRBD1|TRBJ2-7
TGTGCCAGCAGCCGAGGACAGGGGACAATCTTAAGGTACTTC
CASSRGQGTILRYF
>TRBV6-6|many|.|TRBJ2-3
TGTGCCAGCAGTTACTCACGGGTTAGCACAGATACGCAGTATTTT
CASSYSRVSTDTQYF
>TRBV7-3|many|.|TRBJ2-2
TGTGCCAGCAGCTTAACGCCTTTAGAGGACGCCGGGGAGCTGTTTTTT
CASSLTPLEDAGELFF
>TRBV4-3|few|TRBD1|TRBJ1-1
TGCGCCAGCAGCCAATCAACAGGGGATGACACTGAAGCTTTCTTT
CASSQSTGDDTEAFF
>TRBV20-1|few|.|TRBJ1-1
TGCAGTGCTAGAGATTCGGGCAGGGTTTACGGCACTGAAGCTTTCTTT
CSARDSGRVYGTEAFF
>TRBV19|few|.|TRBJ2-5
TGTGCCAGTAGGAAGACCATGTACCAAGAGACCCAGTACTTC
CASRKTMYQETQYF
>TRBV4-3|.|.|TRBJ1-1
TGCGCCAGCAGCCAAGTCCTCGGGGCCACTGAAGCTTTCTTT
CASSQVLGATEAFF
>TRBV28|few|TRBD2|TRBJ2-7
TGTGCCAGCAGTCTACCTAGTGCGGGGGACTACGAGCAGTACTTC
CASSLPSAGDYEQYF